This is a list of T cell receptor beta chains from one sample in a study of shared T cell receptors in the human thymus. Only in-frame clones appear in the TCRdb table, and some are missing; sequencing was by immunoSEQ multiplex PCR. This sample yields hundreds of thousands of clones, of which more than 75% are seen a single time; over 0.008% belongs to the top ten. These data were also reused for a study on human thymus T cells.

What was sequenced was thymocytes. Receptors were obtained from a boy under two years old with a congenital heart defect. The CDR3 runs from the conserved cysteine through the conserved F or W. The D gene is left open where the match is weak. Clone size is stated in some rows and not others, as once, few, many or a class when expanded.

J	size	D	V	DNA	CDR3
TRBJ1-2	.	.	TRBV18	TGTGCCAGCTCAGAACCCGTTGGGGGACATCGAGGCTTCTATGGCTACACCTTC	CASSEPVGGHRGFYGYTF
TRBJ2-2	.	.	TRBV2	TGTGCCAGCAGTGAGATAAGAGCCGGGGAGCTGTTTTTT	CASSEIRAGELFF
TRBJ2-7	once	.	TRBV28	TGTGCCAGCAGTTTACAAGGGGGGGCGAACTCCTACGAGCAGTACTTC	CASSLQGGANSYEQYF
TRBJ1-6	.	TRBD1	TRBV5-6	TGTGCCAGCAGCGGGGGACAGCCTAATTCACCCCTCCACTTT	CASSGGQPNSPLHF
TRBJ1-2	.	.	TRBV7-2	TGTGCCAGCAGCTTAGGCTTGGAGCAGTATGGCTACACCTTC	CASSLGLEQYGYTF
TRBJ1-5	.	TRBD1	TRBV28	TGTGCCAGCAGTTTAAGGGACAGGAGTTTCTGGAATCAGCCCCAGCATTTT	CASSLRDRSFWNQPQHF
TRBJ1-2	.	TRBD1	TRBV28	TGTGCCAGCACCGGACAGGGGGCCTACTATGGCTACACCTTC	CASTGQGAYYGYTF
TRBJ2-1	.	.	TRBV28	TGTGCCAGCAGTTTTCGAGACGAAGGGGGAGGGCCCTCGAATGAGCAGTTCTTC	CASSFRDEGGGPSNEQFF
TRBJ2-1	once	.	TRBV27	TGTGCCAGCAGTGAACAGACCCCTCTAACCAATGAGCAGTTCTTC	CASSEQTPLTNEQFF
TRBJ1-3	few	TRBD1	TRBV10-3	TGTGCCATCAGTGGACAGGGGCGAAGCTCTGGAAACACCATATATTTT	CAISGQGRSSGNTIYF
TRBJ2-5	.	.	TRBV4-1	TGCGCCAGCAGCCAGCCGGGGGAAGGGACCCAGTACTTC	CASSQPGEGTQYF
TRBJ2-7	.	.	TRBV9	TGTGCCAGCAGCGTAGGGACTACCCGTCTCCTGGGGGAGCAGTACTTC	CASSVGTTRLLGEQYF
TRBJ2-2	few	TRBD2	TRBV12-5	TGTGCTAGTGGTTTGGGACTAGCGGGAGGATCGCCTGCCACCGGGGAGCTGTTTTTT	CASGLGLAGGSPATGELFF
TRBJ1-1	.	TRBD1	TRBV2	TGTGCCAGCAGCAAGGGACAGAGAGTTGAAGCTTTCTTT	CASSKGQRVEAFF
TRBJ2-1	.	TRBD2	TRBV4-1	TGCGCCAGCAGCCATTCGGGACTAGCGGGAGGACCTTACAATGAGCAGTTCTTC	CASSHSGLAGGPYNEQFF
TRBJ1-3	.	TRBD1	TRBV7-9	TGTGCCAGCAGCTTAATCGTAGGACAGGGTGGAAACACCATATATTTT	CASSLIVGQGGNTIYF
TRBJ1-1	.	.	TRBV10-3	TGTGCCATCAGTGAGCCACACACCCCACCGGGACAATTGCCTGAAGCTTTCTTT	CAISEPHTPPGQLPEAFF
TRBJ2-7	.	.	TRBV5-6	TGTGCCAGCAGCCCGGAGGGAAAACTGAACTACGAGCAGTACTTC	CASSPEGKLNYEQYF
TRBJ1-1	.	.	TRBV30	TGTGCCTGGAGTGTAGGTCCAGGACTTGAAGCTTTCTTT	CAWSVGPGLEAFF
TRBJ2-5	.	.	TRBV5-5	TGTGCCAGCAGCTTAGGGGCAGCCCTGAAAGAGACCCAGTACTTC	CASSLGAALKETQYF
TRBJ1-2	few	.	TRBV18	TGTGCCAGCTCACCCTCAGGTTATGGCTACACCTTC	CASSPSGYGYTF
TRBJ1-5	.	TRBD1	TRBV6-1	TGTGCCAGCAGCGAAGGGACAGGGAAAGGCAATCAGCCCCAGCATTTT	CASSEGTGKGNQPQHF
TRBJ2-3	.	.	TRBV9	TGTGCCAGCAGCGTAGGAGCTGGCACAGATACGCAGTATTTT	CASSVGAGTDTQYF